Below are 23 T cell receptor beta chains sequenced from a single sample in a study of regulatory T cells in long-lasting Graves disease. The time point denotes: newly diagnosed GD, antithyroid drugs for less than 3 months. From PBMCs, RNA was extracted and then used to make the TCR library. Library construction for TCR beta used iRepertoire HTBI primers and Arm-PCR of CDR3 regions. In TCRdb, the multiplex PCR reads were re-called with MiXCR into one record per CDR3 protein. The table records 450,000 to 600,000 distinct CDR3 sequences, 15% to 20% of them present only once. These data were likewise used in another study, on T cells in Graves' hyperthyroidism and ophthalmopathy.

The sequencing here drew on peripheral blood mononuclear cells (PBMCs), taken at new diagnosis, from a patient treated with antithyroid drugs. Receptors were obtained from a man aged 35-49 years with Graves disease.

J is TRBJ2-7 and V is TRBV4-1; TRBD2 aligns across 7 bases. V shed 4 bases, J shed 3 bases, and the junction held 9 bases outside the gene matches. CDR1 is MGHRA and CDR2 is YSYEKL in the germline V gene. This CDR3 has 15 amino acids. The CDR3 DNA sequence: TGCGCCAGCAGCCCGGGCTGGGGGGAGGGCTACGAGCAGTACTTC. Its protein product is CASSPGWGEGYEQYF.

The chain uses TRBV6-2 or TRBV6-3 and TRBJ2-2, with 10 bases fitting TRBD1. Per germline, CDR1 MNHEY and CDR2 SVGEGT. There are 15 residues in the CDR3. The V and J ends lost 5 bases and 5 bases, in that order; junction bases with no gene match: 5. CDR3 amino acids: CASSERDRGTGELFF. CDR3 in DNA: TGTGCCAGCAGTGAGAGGGACAGGGGTACCGGGGAGCTGTTTTTT.

This clonotype was observed a handful of times. The rearrangement links TRBV10-2 to TRBJ2-2, with 7 bases that match TRBD1. This CDR3 is built from 13 residues. The ends lost 9 bases at V and 4 bases at J; junction bases unmatched: 5. Germline V gene lookup returns CDR1 WSHSY and CDR2 SAAADI. CDR3 DNA: TGCGCCAGTGAACAGGGGCCCACCGGGGAGCTGTTTTTT. It encodes CASEQGPTGELFF.

The rearrangement links TRBV6-1 to TRBJ2-3; D is ambiguous. Trimming cost V 1 base and J 2 bases, with 4 bases left between them. Germline V gene lookup returns CDR1 MNHNS and CDR2 SASEGT. The CDR3 is 13 amino acids. CDR3 sequence (DNA): TGTGCCAGCAGTGAAGGACCCACAGATACGCAGTATTTT. Its translation is CASSEGPTDTQYF.

This clonotype was seen only a few times. The V and J genes are TRBV2 and TRBJ2-4; D remains unclear. Per germline, CDR1 SNHLY and CDR2 FYNNEI. The CDR3 sequence is 13 residues long. Trimming pared 7 bases from V and 2 bases from J, leaving 9 bases between. The CDR3 sequence: CASTVGTKNIQYF. CDR3 nucleotides: TGTGCCAGCACGGTTGGGACCAAAAACATTCAGTACTTC.

This clonotype was recorded many times. CDR3 amino acids: CASRPAGENTIYF. CDR3 nucleotides: TGTGCCAGCCGACCCGCAGGCGAGAACACCATATATTTT. This chain connects TRBV7-9 to TRBJ1-3; D unclear. The germline V and J ends were trimmed by 8 bases and 7 bases, with 15 bases remaining between them. CDR1 and CDR2 from the germline V gene are SEHNR and FQNEAQ (reference sequence). This CDR3 has 13 amino acids. Supplemented by reference TRBV7-9 and TRBJ1-3, the full variable domain reads DTGVSQNPRHKITKRGQNVTFRCDPISEHNRLYWYRQTLGQGPEFLTYFQNEAQLEKSRLLSDRFSAERPKGSFSTLEIQRTEQGDSAMYLCASRPAGENTIYFGEGSWLTVV.

Ten or more counts support this clonotype. The genes are TRBV19 and TRBJ2-7; no firm D call. The length of the CDR3 is 13 residues. The V gene's germline CDR1 is LNHDA and CDR2 SQIVND (reference sequence). V lost 5 bases and J 4 bases, leaving 12 bases between the germline ends. CDR3 nucleotide sequence: TGTGCCAGTAGTCGGAGCTATACTTACGAGCAGTACTTC. This translates into CASSRSYTYEQYF.

This clonotype has a count of ten or more. The chain recombines TRBV3-1 with TRBJ2-1; TRBD1 agrees at 7 bases. The trim removed 3 bases at V and 1 base at J, leaving 6 bases unmatched. The CDR3 length is 16 residues. Germline V gives CDR1 LGHDT, CDR2 YNNKEL (reference sequence). The CDR3 DNA sequence: TGTGCCAGCAGCCACTGGGGCAGGGGGTCCTACAATGAGCAGTTCTTC. This gives the protein CASSHWGRGSYNEQFF.

Worth noting for this clonotype: This may be a read error, as it is one base from a much larger clone. The CDR3 reads CTSSQDGEQYF. The CDR3 nucleotides read TGTACCAGCAGCCAAGACGGGGAGCAGTACTTC. The rearrangement joins TRBV3-1 to TRBJ2-3; D uncertain. Judging by the DNA end, TRBJ2-7 fits better; the J call may be wrong. Germline-derived CDR1 and CDR2 are LGHDT and YNNKEL (reference sequence). This CDR3 contains 11 residues.

This clonotype was detected many times. The chain uses TRBV28 and TRBJ2-3, with 10 nucleotides matching TRBD2. Germline trimming cut 4 bases from V and 2 bases from J; bases unmatched to any gene: 9. Germline assignment: CDR1 MDHEN and CDR2 SYDVKM. The CDR3 length is 17 residues. CDR3 DNA: TGTGCCAGCAGTTCAACAGCGGGAGGGCGCTTCACAGATACGCAGTATTTT. Translated, it gives CASSSTAGGRFTDTQYF. The entire variable domain, with the rest obtained from reference TRBV28 and TRBJ2-3, is as follows: DVKVTQSSRYLVKRTGEKVFLECVQDMDHENMFWYRQDPGLGLRLIYFSYDVKMKEKGDIPEGYSVSREKKERFSLILESASTNQTSMYLCASSSTAGGRFTDTQYFGPGTRLTVL.

The table lists this clonotype with a few counts. The CDR3 spells CASSVAPTENQPQHF. The CDR3, as DNA: TGTGCCAGCAGCGTAGCTCCGACAGAAAATCAGCCCCAGCATTTT. This chain connects TRBV9 to TRBJ1-5; possible D gene TRBD1, 5 bases. CDR3 size: 15 residues. Germline CDR1 is SGDLS and CDR2 is YYNGEE. V was trimmed by 0 bases and J by 4 bases, leaving 11 bases between them.

The chain couples TRBV7-8 to TRBJ2-1; 11 bases agree with TRBD2. Per the germline V gene, CDR1 is SGHVS and CDR2 is FQNEAQ. With V trimmed by 5 bases and J by 3 bases, 12 bases remained unmatched. CDR3 size: 18 residues. DNA for the CDR3: TGTGCCAGCAGCCCCACAATTAGCGGGAGGGCCTACTACAATGAGCAGTTCTTC. Translation gives CASSPTISGRAYYNEQFF.

This clonotype was seen more than once but under ten times. The chain employs TRBV12-3 or TRBV12-4 and TRBJ2-2; D call uncertain. The CDR3 is 14 amino acids. V was trimmed by 5 bases and J by 6 bases, leaving 13 bases between them. The CDR3 is CASSPWRRAGELFF. In DNA form, the CDR3 reads TGTGCCAGCAGTCCCTGGCGACGGGCCGGGGAGCTGTTTTTT.

V is TRBV2 and J is TRBJ2-3, with 10 bases lining up with TRBD1. This CDR3 comprises 15 residues. Trimming at V came to 5 bases and at J to 2 bases, leaving 4 bases not matched to a gene. Germline assignment: CDR1 SNHLY and CDR2 FYNNEI. CDR3 nucleotides: TGTGCCAGCAGTCAGGGACAGGGGCTCACAGATACGCAGTATTTT. This encodes CASSQGQGLTDTQYF.

On this clonotype itself: A read error is possible here, since a much larger clone lies one base away. The chain recombines TRBV18 with TRBJ2-5; D is uncertain. The last part of the DNA fits TRBJ2-7 better; the J call may be wrong. The germline V gene encodes CDR1 KGHSH and CDR2 LQKENI. The CDR3 is 14 residues long. The CDR3 region is CASSPDEIPGEQYF. CDR3 nucleotides: TGTGCCAGCTCACCCGATGAGATCCCTGGCGAGCAGTACTTC.

The chain combines TRBV5-1 with TRBJ2-6; 9 bases are shared with TRBD1. The V and J ends lost 4 bases and 0 bases, in that order; junction bases with no gene match: 17. This CDR3 has 21 residues. Looked up from germline, CDR1 is SGHRS and CDR2 is YFSETQ. In nucleotides, the CDR3 is TGCGCCAGCAGCGTCCCGGGACAGGGTAGGCCATCGAGCTCTGGGGCCAACGTCCTGACTTTC. Translated, it gives CASSVPGQGRPSSSGANVLTF.

This clonotype was observed a few times. V and J are TRBV6-1 and TRBJ1-2, with 9 bases that match TRBD1. Germline CDR1 MNHNS, CDR2 SASEGT. The CDR3 consists of 14 residues. The V gene end was trimmed by 10 bases and the J gene end by 6 bases; junction bases not matched to a gene: 12. CDR3 bases: TGTGCCACCGCCAACCGACAGGGGGGACATGGCTACACCTTC. Amino acid sequence: CATANRQGGHGYTF.

This clonotype was seen many times. V is TRBV12-3 or TRBV12-4 and J is TRBJ1-1; D is perhaps TRBD1 (5 bases). Trimming shortened V by 1 base and J by 7 bases, and 10 bases separated the two germline ends. There are 13 residues in the CDR3. The CDR3 nucleotides are TGTGCCAGCAGTTTAGGCGGGGGGTATGAAGCTTTCTTT. It translates to CASSLGGGYEAFF.

This clonotype was detected only a few times. The rearrangement links TRBV20-1 to TRBJ1-6, with D unresolved. There are 15 residues in the CDR3. The germline V gene has CDR1 DFQATT and CDR2 SNEGSKA (reference sequence). V was clipped by 6 bases and J by 0 bases, with 12 bases between them. DNA for the CDR3: TGCAGTGCCATCCCCGGCAGCTCCTATAATTCACCCCTCCACTTT. Amino acid sequence: CSAIPGSSYNSPLHF.

The genes are TRBV24-1 and TRBJ1-2; the match to TRBD1 covers 12 bases. After removal of 5 bases from V and 6 bases from J, the junction contained 6 bases not matched to a gene. Germline V gene lookup returns CDR1 KGHDR and CDR2 SFDVKD. The CDR3 consists of 15 residues. The CDR3 sequence: CATSGRDRGLDGYTF. DNA for the CDR3: TGTGCCACCAGTGGACGGGACAGGGGGCTGGATGGCTACACCTTC.

This clonotype was counted ten times or more. CDR3 nucleotide sequence: TGCAGTGCTCTCGACCAAGAGACCCAGTACTTC. Protein product: CSALDQETQYF. The gene calls are TRBV20-1 and TRBJ2-5; D call uncertain. The V gene's germline CDR1 is DFQATT and CDR2 SNEGSKA (reference sequence). V lost 5 bases and J 0 bases, leaving 4 bases between the germline ends. The CDR3 is made up of 11 amino acids.

The table lists this clonotype with a few counts. The V and J genes are TRBV24-1 and TRBJ2-3; D perhaps matches TRBD1 (6 bases). Germline CDR1 reads KGHDR; CDR2 reads SFDVKD. The CDR3 length is 13 residues. Trimming took 7 bases from V and 5 from J, leaving 12 bases between them. The CDR3 nucleotides read TGTGCCACCAGGGACCACAGGGAAGATACGCAGTATTTT. Translated: CATRDHREDTQYF.

This clonotype showed up many times. The rearrangement links TRBV12-3 or TRBV12-4 to TRBJ1-5, with a possible D match to TRBD1 (6 bases). V lost 6 bases and J lost 4, with 19 bases in between. The CDR3 sequence is 16 residues long. This chain's CDR3 is CASSPNRVYGNQPQHF. The CDR3 coding sequence is TGTGCCAGCAGCCCGAACAGGGTATATGGGAATCAGCCCCAGCATTTT.